This T cell receptor beta chain was sequenced during a study of blood T cell repertoires in COVID-19 (dated by TCRdb to 2020 to 2021). Some background on the complete study: The collaborator samples originated in the United States, Italy and Spain and spanned the acute and convalescent phases of COVID-19. The material from the prospective study consisted of cDNA or gDNA derived from T cells, B-cell-depleted T cells, or PBMCs. The dataset comprised deeply sampled blood TCRbeta repertoires from subjects exposed to, actively infected with, or recovered from COVID-19. The repertoires were released in a freely available public database intended as a resource for research on the immune response to SARS-CoV-2. Samples were obtained from the ongoing ImmuneRACE study (first 160 participants) and from about 1,300 subjects provided by 6 global collaborators. The sample metadata nearly always contained a de-identified subject ID, COVID-19 status, age in years and sex. Where available, HLA class I and class II types were taken from metadata supplied by the sample provider and were not determined by assay-based typing. The investigation overall reported the following: Clinical and demographic metadata were provided uncurated, with the amount varying by source and participant.

This clone was found once. The specificity of this receptor is unknown. No per-base quality is available; no much larger clone lies one base away. The immunoSEQ Assay, a bias-controlled multiplex PCR, was used to amplify TCRbeta CDR3 regions from genomic DNA. Per the original workflow: The number of nucleated cells in each sample was estimated by amplification of reference gene primers within the assay. To quantify the absolute abundance of each unique TCRbeta CDR3 rearrangement, sequence reads were collapsed and filtered. For each sample, productive Simpson clonality was calculated as the square root of Simpson's diversity index across productive rearrangements. In TCRdb, the immuneACCESS table is reduced to in-frame sequences with V and J assigned. These tables do not hold every clone; where another copy was compared, an unresolved V gene accounts for under half, and the others remain unexplained. V and J calls and clone size follow that table, whereas D and trimming were derived from the DNA. The sample table records about 120,000 clones; 79% of these occur just once. The ten biggest clones cover 3% to 4.5% of the sample.

The collaborating institutions used their own protocols to collect whole blood in K2EDTA tubes. Collaborator samples were shipped for TCRbeta analysis as frozen whole blood, isolated PBMCs, or DNA extracted from either sample type. Cut back by 4 bases and 0 bases, the V and J ends lie 2 bases apart. As encoded in the germline V gene, CDR1 is SNHLY while CDR2 is FYNNEI. The CDR3 starts with the cysteine, ends with the phenylalanine, and has 12 residues. Only the CDR3 region is kept as DNA, spanning 36 bases read in frame from base 1. Sequenced sample: peripheral blood. The V and J segments used are TRBV2 and TRBJ2-3; too little of a D gene remains to name it. The source of this sequence is a woman aged 80 or over with acute or convalescent COVID-19. The DNA reads as follows: TGTGCCAGCAGTGCTAGCACAGATACGCAGTATTTT. Translation gives CASSASTDTQYF.